The next 21 T cell receptor beta chains were all read from a single sample in a study of T-cell memory formation after mild COVID-19. Via MiXCR, TCRdb re-called the 5' RACE reads, giving one row per CDR3 protein. There are hundreds of thousands of distinct CDR3 sequences in the sample; 23% occur only once, and about an eighth lies in the top ten. Sample: PBMCs or a T cell subset sorted from them (not recorded which). The source is an adult woman who had mild COVID-19 (a few samples of this study predate the infection). Cell type and time point are not known.

There are a few counts of this clonotype. The DNA is omitted, as the CDR3 cannot be located on it reliably, and the CDR3 follows TCRdb's listing. V usage is TRBV24-1 and J usage is TRBJ2-3; TRBD1 is the table's D call and was not checked against the DNA. Both ends counted, the CDR3 spans 16 residues. Looked up from germline, CDR1 is KGHDR and CDR2 is SFDVKD. CDR3: CATPLGNQLPQIRSIF.

The chain links TRBV24-1 to TRBJ1-5, with D hard to call. Germline CDR1 is KGHDR and CDR2 is SFDVKD. The CDR3 sequence is 15 residues long. The V end lost 4 bases, the J end lost 8 bases, and 17 bases lay between the germline ends. CDR3 DNA sequence: TGTGCCACCAGTGAATCCGGGTCCCGAGGAAAGCCCCAGCATTTT. Its translation: CATSESGSRGKPQHF.

The chain joins TRBV7-2 to TRBJ2-7, with D uncertain. V lost 0 bases, J lost 3 bases, and 6 bases lay in between. The germline V gene encodes CDR1 SGHTA and CDR2 FQGNSA. The CDR3 extends over 13 amino acids. In nucleotides, the CDR3 is TGTGCCAGCAGCTTAGCTAGGAACTACGAGCAGTACTTC. This translates into CASSLARNYEQYF.

This clonotype was counted between two and nine times. The V gene is TRBV7-9, the J gene TRBJ2-7; D is tentatively TRBD1 or TRBD2 (5 bases each). The germline CDR1 and CDR2 sequences are SEHNR and FQNEAQ (reference sequence). CDR3 length: 16 amino acids. Trimming took off 5 bases at V and 3 bases at J, with 20 bases between the two ends. CDR3 in DNA: TGTGCCAGCAGCCTTGGGTCAGAGGGGTGGGTCTACGAGCAGTACTTC. This sequence encodes CASSLGSEGWVYEQYF. The full variable domain, rest sourced from reference TRBV7-9 and TRBJ2-7, is DTGVSQNPRHKITKRGQNVTFRCDPISEHNRLYWYRQTLGQGPEFLTYFQNEAQLEKSRLLSDRFSAERPKGSFSTLEIQRTEQGDSAMYLCASSLGSEGWVYEQYFGPGTRLTVT.

The J gene is TRBJ2-7, the V gene TRBV4-1; D may correspond to TRBD1 or TRBD2 (5 bases each). The CDR3 length is 16 residues. Trimming removed 1 base from V and 2 bases from J, with 15 bases in between. CDR1 is MGHRA, CDR2 YSYEKL, per germline. This CDR3 reads CASSQGGTRRTYEQYF. CDR3 DNA: TGCGCCAGCAGCCAAGGGGGGACCCGGAGGACCTACGAGCAGTACTTC.

This clonotype was counted ten times or more. V is TRBV5-1 and J is TRBJ2-1, with 8 bases fitting TRBD2. There are 16 residues in the CDR3. J was trimmed by 4 bases and V by 4 bases; bases with no gene match: 10. From germline, CDR1 is SGHRS and CDR2 YFSETQ. CDR3 sequence reads: CASSPTSSGPYNEQFF. CDR3 DNA: TGCGCCAGCAGCCCAACCTCTAGCGGGCCTTACAATGAGCAGTTCTTC.

The V call is TRBV20-1, the J call TRBJ1-2; the D is unclear. The V gene lost 5 bases and the J gene lost 8 bases, with 15 bases spanning the gap. CDR3 length equals 12 residues. CDR1 is DFQATT and CDR2 is SNEGSKA in the germline V gene (reference sequence). As DNA, the CDR3 is TGCAGTGCTCGGAGGACGTCTGGGGGCTACACCTTC. Amino acids: CSARRTSGGYTF.

A few counts support this clonotype. The chain employs TRBV23-1 and TRBJ1-5; D perhaps matches TRBD1 (6 bases). TRBV23-1 is marked as an open reading frame, function uncertain. This CDR3 comprises 18 residues. V gave up 4 bases and J gave up 2 bases, with 21 bases separating them. The CDR3 here is CASSLPYRAWNCNQPQHF. As DNA, the CDR3 is TGCGCCAGCAGTCTTCCGTACAGGGCGTGGAATTGCAATCAGCCCCAGCATTTT.

The chain uses TRBV27 and TRBJ1-1; D not resolved. Trimming left V 7 bases short and J 1 base short, with 10 bases between. Germline-derived CDR1 and CDR2 are MNHEY and SMNVEV (reference sequence). This CDR3 is 13 amino acids long. The DNA of the CDR3 is TGTGCCAGCAAGCGGGGTGCGAACACTGAAGCTTTCTTT. This codes for CASKRGANTEAFF.

CDR3 sequence: CASSLLAVLTGELFF. The CDR3 DNA sequence: TGTGCCAGCAGCTTACTAGCAGTACTAACCGGGGAGCTGTTTTTT. This chain uses TRBV11-2 with TRBJ2-2; tentatively, D is TRBD2 (5 bases). The CDR3 contains 15 residues. Germline CDR1 is SGHAT and CDR2 is FQNNGV. The V gene lost 2 bases and the J gene lost 5 bases, with 12 bases spanning the gap.

The rearrangement uses TRBV9 and TRBJ2-3; tentative D call: TRBD1 (5 bases). CDR1 and CDR2 from the germline V gene are SGDLS and YYNGEE. The CDR3 totals 15 residues. With 4 bases removed from V and 1 base from J, the gap between germline ends came to 13 bases. CDR3 protein: CASSIREGGTDTQYF. DNA of the CDR3: TGTGCCAGCAGCATCAGGGAAGGGGGCACAGATACGCAGTATTTT.

The rearrangement uses TRBV20-1 and TRBJ2-1; D is perhaps TRBD2 (6 bases). Trimming pared 4 bases from V and 8 bases from J, leaving 21 bases between. The CDR3 is 15 residues long. Germline lookup yields CDR1 DFQATT and CDR2 SNEGSKA (reference sequence). CDR3 sequence: CSAIPPSGLMDEQFF. CDR3 in DNA: TGCAGTGCTATCCCCCCGAGCGGGCTCATGGATGAGCAGTTCTTC.

This clonotype has a handful of counts. The V and J genes are TRBV15 and TRBJ2-3; 10 bases are shared with TRBD2. The germline V gene has CDR1 LNHNV and CDR2 YYDKDF (reference sequence). The V segment lost 0 bases and the J segment 5 bases; nucleotides outside the gene matches: 8. This CDR3 has 17 residues. CDR3 sequence (DNA): TGTGCCACCAGCAGAGATCGAACTAGCGGGGTAAAAGATACGCAGTATTTT. It yields the protein CATSRDRTSGVKDTQYF.

This clonotype came up a few times. CDR3 region: CASSQPPQGRYGYTF. The CDR3 DNA follows: TGCGCCAGCAGCCAACCCCCCCAGGGTCGCTATGGCTACACCTTC. The rearrangement links TRBV4-1 to TRBJ1-2; D possibly corresponds to TRBD1 (5 bases). V gave up 2 bases and J gave up 4 bases, with 14 bases separating them. The germline V gene encodes CDR1 MGHRA and CDR2 YSYEKL. The CDR3 runs 15 residues.

The sample holds a few counts of this clonotype. The genes are TRBV7-3 and TRBJ2-3; D may be TRBD1 (6 bases). Looked up from germline, CDR1 is SGHTA and CDR2 is FQGTGA. V shed 5 bases and J shed 1 base, with 13 bases lying between them. CDR3 length equals 15 residues. The CDR3 is CASSRDRFRTDTQYF. CDR3 sequence (DNA): TGTGCCAGCAGCCGAGACAGGTTCCGCACAGATACGCAGTATTTT.

To note about this clonotype: The junction and the germline gene differ at one end; a read error may be behind it. This chain links TRBV5-8 with TRBJ1-6, with D maybe TRBD1 (5 bases). Germline V gene lookup returns CDR1 SGHTS and CDR2 YDEGEE. The CDR3 is 13 residues long. The DNA of the CDR3 is TGTGCCAGCAGGTTGGGGGGGTCTTCACCCCTCCACTTT. It translates to CASRLGGSSPLHF.

The V and J genes are TRBV21-1 and TRBJ2-3; whether TRBD2, the table's D call, matches the DNA was not checked. TRBV21-1 is labeled a pseudogene. This CDR3 contains 15 residues. The CDR3 here is CASSNLAGESDTQYF. DNA for the CDR3: TGTGCCAGCAGCAACTTAGCGGGAGAGTCCGATACGCAGTATTTT.

This rearrangement joins TRBV27 to TRBJ2-5, with D unclear. The CDR3 runs to 14 residues. The V gene's germline CDR1 is MNHEY and CDR2 SMNVEV (reference sequence). Trimming removed 5 bases at V and 4 bases at J, with 14 bases between. In DNA form, the CDR3 reads TGTGCCAGCAGTCCGCTGGACCACGGAGAGACCCAGTACTTC. Protein: CASSPLDHGETQYF.

CDR3 DNA sequence: TGTGCCAGCAGCCCCAGGGGGATCCAGCCCCAGCATTTT. This sequence encodes CASSPRGIQPQHF. The gene calls are TRBV12-3 or TRBV12-4 and TRBJ1-5, with TRBD1 matching over 7 bases. The CDR3 sequence is 13 residues long. Losses at the gene ends were 6 bases for V and 7 bases for J; bases not matched to a gene: 6.

The chain employs TRBV11-3 and TRBJ2-3, with 10 bases lining up with TRBD1. J gave up 7 bases and V 5 bases, and 12 bases lay outside the gene matches. This CDR3 is 16 amino acids long. CDR1 is SGHNT, CDR2 YENEEA, per germline. The CDR3 reads CASSPPGTGVRYTQYF. The CDR3 DNA reads as TGTGCCAGCAGCCCCCCCGGGACAGGGGTCCGATATACGCAGTATTTT.

There are a few counts of this clonotype. V and J are TRBV15 and TRBJ2-3, with TRBD1 as a possible D gene (5 bases). The germline CDR1 and CDR2 sequences are LNHNV and YYDKDF (reference sequence). This CDR3 has 15 residues. V was trimmed by 0 bases and J by 0 bases, leaving 7 bases between them. The chain's CDR3 is CATSRDRVSTDTQYF. CDR3 DNA: TGTGCCACCAGCAGAGACAGGGTCAGCACAGATACGCAGTATTTT.